This T cell receptor (beta chain) was recorded in a study of shared clonotypes between healthy human individuals (dated by TCRdb to 2020 to 2022). With respect to the entire study: A couple of women and a few men aged 18 to 49 years were included in the cohort. Per donor, leukapheresis produced somewhere between about 0.94 and 10 billion PBMCs. Libraries were prepared and TCR repertoires were sequenced by different laboratories using diverse techniques, in order to increase sequencing depth and limit assay-specific biases. For each donor, three plates each were used for CD4 naive and CD4 memory, two plates were used for CD8 naive, and one plate was used for CD8 memory. Blood TCR repertoires of roughly 5 healthy adults were deeply sequenced to estimate repertoire size and the extent of clonotype sharing between individuals.

The CDR3 spans 17 residues, from the cysteine through the phenylalanine. Only the CDR3 DNA is retained, 51 bases long and in frame from the first base. The germline V gene supplies CDR1 SGHTA and CDR2 FQGTGA. V loses 0 bases of germline sequence and J loses 0 bases, and the interval between the two ends is 13 bases. CD8 naive samples were CD45RO-negative cells positively selected for CCR7, giving a CD45RA+CCR7+ population that excluded TemRA cells. The donors were healthy, HIV-negative adults with no recently reported acute infections or vaccinations. Every donor was a Caucasian adult living in Nashville, Tennessee, USA. Blood was obtained by leukapheresis, after which PBMCs were separated by Ficoll-Histopaque density gradient centrifugation and cryopreserved in liquid nitrogen vapor phase. Analytical flow cytometry was used to check the purity and quantity of each magnetically sorted T cell population. Genomic DNA was isolated from every sorted fraction and measured by UV absorbance on a Nanodrop 2000c.

On this clone: The target of this receptor is not known. Base qualities are not recorded, but no much larger clone differs from it by a single base.

General conclusions and limits of the study: Naive subsets generally had larger estimated clonotype richness than memory subsets. Based on pairwise subsampling, the degree of clonotype sharing among donors was expected to be affected by sequencing depth. Rarefaction of sorted-subset datasets indicated incomplete sequencing despite the large sequencing depth. The small number of donors limited the genetic and exposure-history diversity represented. Sharing across a handful of donors was observed for roughly 5% of naive CD4, 3% to 4% of naive CD8, 2% to 2.5% of memory CD4, and less than 0.45% of memory CD8 clonotypes. Sampling was limited to blood, and TCR repertoires in tissue likely differ from TCR repertoires in blood. Compared with non-shared clonotypes, clonotypes shared by all four sorted-subset donors had higher generation probabilities.

TCR CDR3 regions were amplified from genomic DNA by multiplex PCR using the deep immunoSEQ assay. Extracted genomic DNA from each cell subset was spread evenly across all wells of several immunoSEQ 96-well plates, with each plate serving as a replicate. For sorted subsets, 200 ng of genomic DNA, equivalent to 25,000 to 35,000 T cell genomes, went into each replicate PCR. Purified libraries were quantified with a Qubit 3.0 fluorometer, sized on a Bioanalyzer 2100, and re-quantified with the KAPA Library Quantification kit. Every immunoSEQ 96-well plate was sequenced on a separate single-read 150-cycle Illumina NextSeq 550 flow cell. The source study handled its data this way. Because the immunoSEQ output included only junctional sequences and no quality scores, the filtering could not be the same as the filtering used for full-length reads. To assign V/J genes and CDR3, sequences were annotated against IMGT germline references using PyIR, a Python wrapper for IgBLAST v1.9. Reads with weak V/J assignments (E-value above 1e-6), missing CDR3, stop codons, out-of-frame junctions, or ambiguous translated residues were removed. V3J clonotypes were defined by identical inferred V gene, J gene, and CDR3 amino acid sequence. To compute the percentage overlap between repertoires, the number of shared unique clonotypes was divided by the size of the smaller repertoire. RTK rarefaction, the Chao1 estimator, and Recon v2.1 estimates of unobserved clonotypes were used to assess repertoire richness. Generation probabilities were computed with OLGA for all TCRbeta clonotypes obtained by the gDNA method from several donors. TCRdb limited this immuneACCESS table to in-frame rearrangements with V and J called. A share of clones is missing; checked studies link under half to unresolved V genes, and the rest is unexplained. V, J and clone size reflect that table, while D and trimming were determined from the DNA. This sample has roughly 2,000,000 clones in its table, and 85% to 95% of those were observed once. Under 2% of the sample rests with the top ten.

The chain was built from TRBV7-3 and TRBJ2-3; the D gene is perhaps TRBD1, from 5 matching bases. The clonotype was recovered from a man aged 18-30 years in good health. Some clones in this sample may be carry-over from other donors' samples. Sequenced input: naive CD8+ T cells from PBMCs. What the cell subset or site label conveys for this sample: CD45RA+CCR7+. The DNA is TGTGCCAGCAGCTTAACGGATGGCAGGGTGAGCACAGATACGCAGTATTTT. The encoded protein is CASSLTDGRVSTDTQYF.